Below are 5 T cell receptor beta chains sequenced from a single sample in a study of identical twins. TCRdb independently ran MiXCR on the 5' RACE reads; one entry per CDR3 protein. The data hold roughly 710,000 distinct CDR3 sequences, with around 6% observed a single time. Sequencing input: naive T cells sorted from blood. The receptors stem from a man between 18 and 35 years old in good health.

This clonotype was observed many times. V gene TRBV12-3 or TRBV12-4 combines with J gene TRBJ1-1; the match to TRBD1 covers 9 bases. CDR3 length: 14 residues. The junction had 2 bases not matched to a gene; V was cut back by 5 bases and J by 1 base. This CDR3 reads CASSTGQGNTEAFF. The DNA of the CDR3 is TGTGCCAGCAGTACGGGACAGGGGAACACTGAAGCTTTCTTT.

This clonotype has a handful of counts. The J gene is TRBJ2-4, the V gene TRBV28; D is unclear. CDR1 and CDR2 (germline): MDHEN, SYDVKM. V was trimmed by 6 bases and J by 1 base, leaving 19 bases between them. CDR3 length: 17 residues. CDR3 in amino acids: CASSDLTAQRAKNIQYF. DNA of the CDR3: TGTGCCAGCAGCGACTTAACAGCACAACGCGCCAAAAACATTCAGTACTTC.

In this sample, this clonotype turned up many times. The V gene is TRBV4-3, the J gene TRBJ2-3; no clear D. Trimming pared 2 bases from V and 4 bases from J, leaving 7 bases between. This CDR3 is built from 13 residues. Germline CDR1 reads LGHNA; CDR2 reads YSLEER. CDR3: CASSQMVADTQYF. CDR3 nucleotides: TGCGCCAGCAGCCAAATGGTGGCAGATACGCAGTATTTT.

This clonotype came up many times. The J gene is TRBJ1-2, the V gene TRBV24-1; D is undetermined. Trimming left V 4 bases short and J 6 bases short, with 8 bases between. The CDR3 runs to 12 residues. Germline lookup yields CDR1 KGHDR and CDR2 SFDVKD. The CDR3, as DNA: TGTGCCACCAGTGAAGAGACACATGGCTACACCTTC. Its translation: CATSEETHGYTF.

The V and J genes are TRBV9 and TRBJ2-7, with 8 bases identical to TRBD1. This CDR3 has 16 residues. Looked up from germline, CDR1 is SGDLS and CDR2 is YYNGEE. V dropped 0 bases and J dropped 4; count of bases not matched to a gene: 9. The CDR3 coding sequence is TGTGCCAGCAGCGTAGGGGATCGGACAGGGAAGTACGAGCAGTACTTC. It is translated as CASSVGDRTGKYEQYF.